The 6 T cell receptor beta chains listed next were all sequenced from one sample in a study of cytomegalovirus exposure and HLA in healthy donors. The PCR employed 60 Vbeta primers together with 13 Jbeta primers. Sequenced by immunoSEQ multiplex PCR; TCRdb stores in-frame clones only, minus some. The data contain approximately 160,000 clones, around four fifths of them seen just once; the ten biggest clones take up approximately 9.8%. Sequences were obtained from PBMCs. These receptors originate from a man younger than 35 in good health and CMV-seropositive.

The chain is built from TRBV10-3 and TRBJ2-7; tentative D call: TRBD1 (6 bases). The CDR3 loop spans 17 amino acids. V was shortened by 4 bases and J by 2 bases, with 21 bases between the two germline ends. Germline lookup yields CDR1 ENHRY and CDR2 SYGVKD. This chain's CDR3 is CAISAADWTANTYEQYF. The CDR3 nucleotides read TGTGCCATCAGTGCCGCTGATTGGACAGCTAATACCTACGAGCAGTACTTC.

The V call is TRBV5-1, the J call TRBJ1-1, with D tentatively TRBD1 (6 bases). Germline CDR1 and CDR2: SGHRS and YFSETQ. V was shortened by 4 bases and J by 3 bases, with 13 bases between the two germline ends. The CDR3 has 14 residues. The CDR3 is CASSETGLDTEAFF. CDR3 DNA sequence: TGCGCCAGCAGCGAAACAGGGCTGGACACTGAAGCTTTCTTT.

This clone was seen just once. CDR3: CASSLRGGGRGEQFF. In DNA form, the CDR3 reads TGTGCCAGCAGCTTGAGGGGGGGAGGCAGGGGTGAGCAGTTCTTC. V usage is TRBV5-4 and J usage is TRBJ2-1; D is perhaps TRBD2 (7 bases). Germline CDR1 is SGHNT and CDR2 is YYREEE (reference sequence). With 1 base removed from V and 9 bases from J, the gap between germline ends came to 17 bases. The CDR3 consists of 15 residues.

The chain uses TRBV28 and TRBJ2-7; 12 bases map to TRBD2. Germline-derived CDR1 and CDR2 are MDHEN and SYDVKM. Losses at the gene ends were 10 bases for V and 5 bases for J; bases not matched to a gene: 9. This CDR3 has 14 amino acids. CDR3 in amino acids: CATLTSGSVNEQYF. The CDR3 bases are TGTGCCACCCTGACTAGCGGGAGCGTTAACGAGCAGTACTTC.

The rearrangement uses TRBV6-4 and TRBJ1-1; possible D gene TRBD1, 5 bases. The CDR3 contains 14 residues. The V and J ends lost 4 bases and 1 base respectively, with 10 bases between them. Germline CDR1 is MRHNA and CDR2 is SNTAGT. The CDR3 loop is CASSVYGGNTEAFF. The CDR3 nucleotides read TGTGCCAGCAGTGTATACGGGGGGAACACTGAAGCTTTCTTT.

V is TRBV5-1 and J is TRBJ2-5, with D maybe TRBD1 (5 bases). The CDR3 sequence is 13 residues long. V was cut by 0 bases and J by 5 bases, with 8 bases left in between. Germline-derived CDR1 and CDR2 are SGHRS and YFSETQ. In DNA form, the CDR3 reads TGCGCCAGCAGCTTGGGTAACAGGGAGACCCAGTACTTC. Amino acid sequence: CASSLGNRETQYF.